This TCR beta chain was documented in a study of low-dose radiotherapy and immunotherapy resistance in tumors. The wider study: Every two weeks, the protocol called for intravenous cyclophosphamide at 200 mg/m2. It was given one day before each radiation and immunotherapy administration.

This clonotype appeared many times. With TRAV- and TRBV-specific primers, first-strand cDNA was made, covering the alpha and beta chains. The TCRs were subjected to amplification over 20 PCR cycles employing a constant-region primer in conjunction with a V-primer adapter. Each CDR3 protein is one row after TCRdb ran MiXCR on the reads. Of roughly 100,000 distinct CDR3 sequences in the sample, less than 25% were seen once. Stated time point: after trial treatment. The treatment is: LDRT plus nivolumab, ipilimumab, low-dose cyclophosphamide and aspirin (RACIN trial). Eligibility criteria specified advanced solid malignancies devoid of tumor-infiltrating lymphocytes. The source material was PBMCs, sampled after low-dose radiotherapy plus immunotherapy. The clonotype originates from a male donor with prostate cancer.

CDR3 in DNA: TGTGCCAGCAGGGGGGACAGGCGAGCGTATGAGCAGTTCTTC. Its translation is CASRGDRRAYEQFF. V and J are TRBV25-1 and TRBJ2-1; 8 bases map to TRBD1. CDR3 length: 14 amino acids. After removal of 6 bases from V and 8 bases from J, the junction contained 9 bases not matched to a gene. The germline V gene has CDR1 MGHDK and CDR2 SYGVNS.